These 23 T cell receptor beta chains were sequenced from one sample in a study of Ad26.COV2.S vaccination and SARS-CoV-2 variants. Measured with immunoSEQ multiplex PCR; TCRdb has only the in-frame clones, and not every one. Among over 400,000 clones, around 92% were seen once, and the ten largest hold over 1.5%. The treatment here: some 20 received Ad26.COV2.S at low or high dose, single or two shots; 5 received placebo; per-sample allocation not given. After the first vaccine or placebo injection, samples were drawn on day 63. The sequences come from peripheral blood, collected in a trial of Ad26.COV2.S vaccine versus placebo. These receptors originate from a person aged 18-65 years who received the Ad26.COV2.S COVID-19 vaccine or a placebo.

The chain uses TRBV11-2 and TRBJ1-2; weak D call: TRBD1 (6 bases). Germline V gene lookup returns CDR1 SGHAT and CDR2 FQNNGV. This CDR3 has 17 residues. Trimming took 1 base from V and 0 from J, leaving 15 bases between them. In DNA form, the CDR3 reads TGTGCCAGCAGCTTAGCAGGGGACATTCGAACTAACTATGGCTACACCTTC. It is translated as CASSLAGDIRTNYGYTF. The variable domain in full, completed from reference TRBV11-2 and TRBJ1-2, reads EAGVAQSPRYKIIEKRQSVAFWCNPISGHATLYWYQQILGQGPKLLIQFQNNGVVDDSQLPKDRFSAERLKGVDSTLKIQPAKLEDSAVYLCASSLAGDIRTNYGYTFGSGTRLTVV.

The chain carries TRBV7-8 and TRBJ1-5; possibly TRBD1 for D (5 bases). The CDR3 sequence is 13 residues long. Germline V lookup: CDR1 SGHVS, CDR2 FQNEAQ. Trimming shortened V by 4 bases and J by 5 bases, and 9 bases separated the two germline ends. The CDR3 DNA sequence: TGTGCCAGCAGCTCATCAGGGTATCAGCCCCAGCATTTT. Protein sequence: CASSSSGYQPQHF. The whole variable domain, remainder taken from reference TRBV7-8 and TRBJ1-5, is GAGVSQSPRYKVAKRGQDVALRCDPISGHVSLFWYQQALGQGPEFLTYFQNEAQLDKSGLPSDRFFAERPEGSVSTLKIQRTQQEDSAVYLCASSSSGYQPQHFGDGTRLSIL.

Of note for this clone: Within the sample, other DNA sequences also encode this same CDR3. The V gene is TRBV9, the J gene TRBJ1-3, with unresolved D. Germline V gives CDR1 SGDLS, CDR2 YYNGEE. The CDR3 has 14 residues. Deletions cut 2 bases from V and 2 bases from J, with 8 bases between. The CDR3: CASSVAGAGNTIYF. Here the CDR3 DNA reads TGTGCCAGCAGCGTCGCAGGAGCTGGAAACACCATATATTTT.

The CDR3 protein is CASCPLPGLAGDNEQFF. The CDR3 DNA is TGTGCCAGCTGCCCCCTCCCGGGACTAGCGGGGGACAATGAGCAGTTCTTC. The chain is built from TRBV6-2 or TRBV6-3 and TRBJ2-1; 14 bases map to TRBD2. CDR1 and CDR2 from the germline V gene are MNHEY and SVGEGT. J was trimmed by 5 bases and V by 8 bases; bases with no gene match: 11. CDR3 length equals 17 residues.

The chain combines TRBV7-8 with TRBJ2-7; no reliable D call. Trimming cost V 1 base and J 5 bases, with 6 bases left between them. The CDR3 spans 12 residues. Germline V lookup: CDR1 SGHVS, CDR2 FQNEAQ. In DNA form, the CDR3 reads TGTGCCAGCAGCTTAGGATTACACGAGCAGTACTTC. Amino acid sequence: CASSLGLHEQYF.

For the CDR3, the DNA is TGTGCCAGCAGTCCCGGGCTCCTCACAGATACGCAGTATTTT. This encodes CASSPGLLTDTQYF. The rearrangement uses TRBV2 and TRBJ2-3; D remains unclear. From germline, CDR1 is SNHLY and CDR2 FYNNEI. Trimming took 5 bases from V and 2 from J, leaving 11 bases between them. The CDR3 totals 14 residues.

This clone is a singleton in its sample. The chain joins TRBV20-1 to TRBJ1-5, with D possibly TRBD1 on 5 matching bases. Germline V gives CDR1 DFQATT, CDR2 SNEGSKA (reference sequence). The germline V and J ends were trimmed by 6 bases and 11 bases, with 11 bases remaining between them. The CDR3 loop spans 10 amino acids. The CDR3 reads CSAMGETQHF. The CDR3 DNA is TGCAGTGCCATGGGGGAGACCCAGCATTTT.

The chain links TRBV6-5 to TRBJ2-5, with D unclear. Trimming shortened V by 2 bases and J by 5 bases, and 15 bases separated the two germline ends. From germline, CDR1 is MNHEY and CDR2 SVGAGI. This CDR3 region has 15 residues. The CDR3 region has the DNA TGTGCCAGCAGTTACGCCAAGAATCTGGGGGAGACCCAGTACTTC. Its protein is CASSYAKNLGETQYF.

This clone has only a few counts. The chain uses TRBV4-1 and TRBJ1-2; tentative D call: TRBD1 (5 bases). Trimming left V 0 bases short and J 2 bases short, with 16 bases between. This CDR3 contains 17 residues. Germline V gene lookup returns CDR1 MGHRA and CDR2 YSYEKL. The CDR3 coding sequence is TGCGCCAGCAGCCAAGATATCTTAGGTCGGGGGAACTATGGCTACACCTTC. This sequence encodes CASSQDILGRGNYGYTF.

The rearrangement links TRBV27 to TRBJ2-4; D is perhaps TRBD1 (5 bases). Trimming removed 6 bases from V and 10 bases from J, with 16 bases in between. Looked up from germline, CDR1 is MNHEY and CDR2 is SMNVEV (reference sequence). The CDR3 runs 13 residues. The CDR3 here is CASRPQGFGIQYF. The CDR3 coding sequence is TGTGCCAGCAGACCCCAGGGATTTGGGATTCAGTACTTC.

The V call is TRBV9, the J call TRBJ2-3; 9 bases fit TRBD2. The ends lost 0 bases at V and 8 bases at J; junction bases unmatched: 4. CDR1 is SGDLS and CDR2 is YYNGEE in the germline V gene. This CDR3 comprises 14 residues. The DNA of the CDR3 is TGTGCCAGCAGCGTAGGGACTAGCGTATCTACGCAGTATTTT. It translates to CASSVGTSVSTQYF. Looking up the rest from reference TRBV9 and TRBJ2-3 gives the full variable domain: DSGVTQTPKHLITATGQRVTLRCSPRSGDLSVYWYQQSLDQGLQFLIQYYNGEERAKGNILERFSAQQFPDLHSELNLSSLELGDSALYFCASSVGTSVSTQYFGPGTRLTVL.

This clone was counted a single time. The chain carries TRBV2 and TRBJ1-6; D is undetermined. The V end was cut by 4 bases, the J end by 10 bases, with 14 bases between. This CDR3 has 14 residues. Per the germline V gene, CDR1 is SNHLY and CDR2 is FYNNEI. The CDR3 is CASSGPGFNSPLHF. In nucleotides, the CDR3 is TGTGCCAGCAGTGGGCCCGGGTTTAACTCACCCCTCCACTTT.

The rearrangement joins TRBV3-1 (or the pseudogene TRBV3-2) to TRBJ1-1; D perhaps matches TRBD1 (5 bases). The CDR3 spans 14 residues. From germline, CDR1 is LGHDT and CDR2 YNNKEL (reference sequence). V dropped 3 bases and J dropped 1 base, with 9 bases sitting between them. CDR3 loop: CASSHLTENTEAFF. The CDR3 region has the DNA TGTGCCAGCAGCCACCTGACAGAGAACACTGAAGCTTTCTTT.

The rearrangement uses TRBV28 and TRBJ2-4; the match to TRBD1 covers 11 bases. The CDR3 covers 16 residues. Losses at the gene ends were 5 bases for V and 1 base for J; bases not matched to a gene: 4. Germline CDR1 MDHEN, CDR2 SYDVKM. This CDR3 reads CASSPWTGGAKNIQYF. The CDR3 DNA is TGTGCCAGCAGTCCCTGGACAGGGGGCGCCAAAAACATTCAGTACTTC.

This clone has a single count. The chain carries TRBV6-5 and TRBJ1-2; the match to TRBD1 covers 9 bases. This CDR3 spans 15 amino acids. CDR1 and CDR2 from the germline V gene are MNHEY and SVGAGI. V lost 1 base to trimming and J lost 1 base; unmatched junction nucleotides: 1. In DNA, the CDR3 is TGTGCCAGCAGTTACTTGACAGGGGGTAACTATGGCTACACCTTC. This gives the protein CASSYLTGGNYGYTF.

The CDR3 loop is CASSVGTENYEQYF. In DNA, the CDR3 is TGTGCCAGCAGCGTCGGGACAGAAAACTACGAGCAGTACTTC. The rearrangement uses TRBV9 and TRBJ2-7, with 7 positions matching TRBD1. V gave up 2 bases and J gave up 3 bases; unmatched junction bases: 5. From germline, CDR1 is SGDLS and CDR2 YYNGEE. The CDR3 has 14 amino acids.

The chain is built from TRBV3-1 (or the pseudogene TRBV3-2) and TRBJ2-7; TRBD2 might be the D (5 bases). This CDR3 contains 15 residues. CDR1 is LGHDT, CDR2 YNNKEL, per germline (reference sequence). Trimming stripped 1 base from V and 1 base from J, with 11 bases between. The CDR3 here is CASSQAAGRSYEQYF. The CDR3 DNA reads as TGTGCCAGCAGCCAAGCGGCGGGCCGATCCTACGAGCAGTACTTC.

The chain recombines TRBV28 with TRBJ2-3; the D call may be TRBD1 or TRBD2 (7 bases each). Per the germline V gene, CDR1 is MDHEN and CDR2 is SYDVKM. The CDR3 extends over 17 amino acids. Trimming cost V 8 bases and J 2 bases, with 23 bases left between them. As DNA, the CDR3 is TGTGCCAGCCAGGACAGGTTTTTCGGGGGGATCACAGATACGCAGTATTTT. Amino acid sequence: CASQDRFFGGITDTQYF. The whole variable domain, remainder taken from reference TRBV28 and TRBJ2-3, is DVKVTQSSRYLVKRTGEKVFLECVQDMDHENMFWYRQDPGLGLRLIYFSYDVKMKEKGDIPEGYSVSREKKERFSLILESASTNQTSMYLCASQDRFFGGITDTQYFGPGTRLTVL.

The genes are TRBV5-1 and TRBJ2-4; a possible D gene is TRBD1 (6 bases). This CDR3 has 16 residues. The V end lost 2 bases, the J end lost 7 bases, and 19 bases lay between the germline ends. Germline V gives CDR1 SGHRS, CDR2 YFSETQ. The CDR3 reads CASSFGSTGSVNIQYF. The CDR3 DNA reads TGCGCCAGCAGCTTTGGATCCACAGGGTCGGTGAACATTCAGTACTTC.

About this clone itself: This sample also contains other DNA sequences that code for the same CDR3. This chain joins TRBV4-3 and TRBJ1-2; 9 bases align to TRBD1. V gave up 4 bases and J gave up 3 bases; unmatched junction bases: 3. Germline-derived CDR1 and CDR2 are LGHNA and YSLEER. The CDR3 is 14 residues long. The CDR3 DNA is TGCGCCAGCAGCCCAACAGGGGGCGACTATGGCTACACCTTC. This translates into CASSPTGGDYGYTF.

This clone has only one observation. As DNA, the CDR3 is TGTGCCAGCAGCCAAGCTCCTAGCGTTCGGGAGACCCAGTACTTC. Translated: CASSQAPSVRETQYF. The chain links TRBV3-1 (or the pseudogene TRBV3-2) to TRBJ2-5, with D possibly matching TRBD2 (6 bases). Trimming stripped 1 base from V and 5 bases from J, with 14 bases between. Germline CDR1 and CDR2: LGHDT and YNNKEL (reference sequence). This CDR3 region has 15 residues.

The chain has TRBV19 and TRBJ1-1, with D perhaps TRBD1 (6 bases). The germline CDR1 and CDR2 sequences are LNHDA and SQIVND (reference sequence). The CDR3 consists of 14 residues. V was cut by 3 bases and J by 0 bases, with 8 bases left in between. For the CDR3, the DNA is TGTGCCAGTAGTATTCGGACAGTGAACACTGAAGCTTTCTTT. It specifies CASSIRTVNTEAFF.

The chain combines TRBV7-2 with TRBJ2-7, with D unresolved. CDR3 length: 16 residues. Germline loops: CDR1 SGHTA, CDR2 FQGNSA. Trimming pared 2 bases from V and 2 bases from J, leaving 16 bases between. The CDR3 bases are TGTGCCAGCAGCTTAACCGGGCAGACGACCACCTACGAGCAGTACTTC. This codes for CASSLTGQTTTYEQYF.